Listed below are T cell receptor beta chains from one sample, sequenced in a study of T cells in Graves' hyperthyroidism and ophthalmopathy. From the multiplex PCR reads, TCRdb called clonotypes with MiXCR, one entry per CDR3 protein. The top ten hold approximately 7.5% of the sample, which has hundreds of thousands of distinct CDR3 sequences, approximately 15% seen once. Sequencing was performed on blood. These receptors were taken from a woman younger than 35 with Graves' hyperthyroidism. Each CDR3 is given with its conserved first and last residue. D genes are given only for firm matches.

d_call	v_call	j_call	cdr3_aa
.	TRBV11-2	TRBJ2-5	CASSPFPGPGETQYF
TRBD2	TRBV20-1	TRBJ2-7	CSARGGFNYEQYF
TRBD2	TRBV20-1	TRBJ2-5	CSARREWETQYF
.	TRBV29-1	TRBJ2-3	CSVEGEGTDTQYF
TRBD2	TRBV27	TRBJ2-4	CASSSGLAGVEPAKNIQYF
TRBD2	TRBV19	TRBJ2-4	CASTGRGGNIQYF
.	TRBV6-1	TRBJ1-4	CASRQGGGRDEKLFF
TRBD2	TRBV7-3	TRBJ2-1	CASSSSGTSGLLWHEQFF
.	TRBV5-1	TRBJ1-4	CASRVGPTNEKLFF
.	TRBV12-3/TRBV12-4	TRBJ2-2	CASSLDSQNTGELFF
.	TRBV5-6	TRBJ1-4	CASSAAGEGKLFF
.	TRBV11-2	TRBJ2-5	CASSPGSVPYQETQYF
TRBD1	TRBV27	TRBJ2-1	CASSLSDRGRGNEQFF
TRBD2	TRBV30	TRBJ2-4	CAWSADLAGVGDIQYF
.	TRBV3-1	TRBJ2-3	CASSPDRSGSTDTQYF
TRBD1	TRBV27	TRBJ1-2	CTSSFLGGADYGYTF
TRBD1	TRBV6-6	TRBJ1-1	CASSFAGTGGSEAFF
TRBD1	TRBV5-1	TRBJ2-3	CASSLGLGTGVTDTQYF
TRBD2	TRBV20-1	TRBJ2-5	CSASTAGGPKTQYF
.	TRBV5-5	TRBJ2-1	CASSLFPFPYNEQFF
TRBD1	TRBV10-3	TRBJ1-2	CAISDSLDRAQSGYTF
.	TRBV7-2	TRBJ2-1	CTSSLDTGRFKFF
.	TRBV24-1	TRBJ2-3	CATGGRHTDTQYF
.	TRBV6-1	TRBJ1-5	CASRKFVYSNQPQHF
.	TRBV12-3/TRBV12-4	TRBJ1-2	CASSPSRRANYGYTF
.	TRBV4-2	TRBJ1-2	CASSQEYGSNYGYTF
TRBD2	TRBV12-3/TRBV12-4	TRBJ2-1	CASSPSLAGAYNEQFF
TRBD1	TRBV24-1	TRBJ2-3	CATSDPRDRADTQYF
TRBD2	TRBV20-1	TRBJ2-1	CSVATKSYGLAGSGNEQFF
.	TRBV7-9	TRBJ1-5	CASRRQADYSNQPQHF
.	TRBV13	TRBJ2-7	CASRPAEDPLYEQYF
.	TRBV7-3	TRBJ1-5	CASSLQFNQPQHF
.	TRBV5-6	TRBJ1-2	CASSWGGDGYTF
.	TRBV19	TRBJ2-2	CASSTNAGSAGELFF
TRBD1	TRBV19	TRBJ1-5	CASTRTGASNQPQHF
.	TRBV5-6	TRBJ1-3	CASSLGGFPSGNTIYF
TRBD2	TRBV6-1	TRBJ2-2	CASSPSGRARGTGELFF
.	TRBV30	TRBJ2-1	CAWGRDTNEQFF
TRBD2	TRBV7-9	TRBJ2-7	CASSPLAGGSYGGPGEQYF
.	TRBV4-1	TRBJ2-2	CASNWGTNTGELFF
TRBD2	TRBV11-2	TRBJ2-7	CASRNPRAGVIGEQYF
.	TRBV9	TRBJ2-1	CASSVDGRYNEQFF
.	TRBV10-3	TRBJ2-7	CAISESGGGAGRDYEQYF
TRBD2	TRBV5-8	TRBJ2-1	CASSSTSGGELGYNEQFF
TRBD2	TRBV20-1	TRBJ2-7	CSARHDPGLVAYEQYF
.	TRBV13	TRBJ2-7	CASSSGPNYEQYF